This T cell receptor (beta chain) was captured by sequencing in a study of vaccination and CD4 T cells after COVID-19. The Oncomine TCR Beta short-read assay sequenced DNA from cultured CD4+ T cells. TCRdb ran MiXCR on the PCR reads and lists one entry per CDR3 protein. The table records just over 7,000 distinct CDR3 sequences, 43% of them present only once. The treatment is: approximately 9-day PBMC culture with coronavirus spike peptide pools or control peptides (ViraFEST assay). According to the study, CD4+ T cells from the unexposed donor were gathered ahead of the COVID-19 pandemic (2011-2018). This clonotype was recorded once. Its antigen is still unknown. V shed 5 bases and J 10 bases; nucleotides not matched to a gene: 10. This CDR3 contains 14 residues. Germline loops: CDR1 SGHTA, CDR2 FQGNSA.

The receptor comes from a human donor in good health. V usage is TRBV7-2 and J usage is TRBJ1-2, with 10 positions matching TRBD1. Sequencing was carried out using CD4+ T cells from blood, cultured in vitro. CDR3 protein: CASSRVGDRGAYTF. DNA of the CDR3: TGTGCCAGCAGCCGGGTTGGGGACAGGGGAGCCTACACCTTC.